These 11 T cell receptor beta chains were sequenced from one sample in a study of shared clonotypes between healthy human individuals. Some clones are missing from TCRdb's copy, which holds only in-frame ones; the method was immunoSEQ multiplex PCR. The sample has fewer than 650,000 clones, over 60% seen once. The sequencing input was PBMCs. These receptors were collected from a woman between 40 and 50 years old in good health. Some clones in this sample may be carry-over from other donors' samples.

This clone was seen at least ten times. At one boundary the junction diverges from the germline segment, which might be a read error. This chain uses TRBV20-1 with TRBJ2-3; 11 bases are a match to TRBD2. This CDR3 comprises 11 residues. Per germline, CDR1 DFQATT and CDR2 SNEGSKA (reference sequence). The DNA for the CDR3 is TGCAGTGCCCTTGGGACTAGCGGAGTTCCTTTT. Its translation is CSALGTSGVPF.

This rearrangement joins TRBV15 to TRBJ1-5; 7 bases are shared with TRBD1. The CDR3 covers 18 residues. V lost 0 bases and J lost 0; bases outside the gene matches: 8. Germline V CDR1 and CDR2: LNHNV, YYDKDF (reference sequence). CDR3 nucleotides: TGTGCCACCAGCAGAGATCACCGGGACAGCAGTAGCAATCAGCCCCAGCATTTT. Translating gives CATSRDHRDSSSNQPQHF.

This clone was seen more than once but under ten times. This CDR3 is missing its conserved last phenylalanine or tryptophan, likely due to a read error. This chain links TRBV19 with TRBJ1-2, with a tentative D call TRBD1 (5 bases). Germline values: CDR1 LNHDA, CDR2 SQIVND (reference sequence). Trimming stripped 5 bases from V and 4 bases from J, with 14 bases between. This CDR3 has 14 residues. The CDR3 nucleotides read TGTGCCAGTAGTTCCGGAGGGGAATTCTATGGCTACACCCTC. Protein: CASSSGGEFYGYTL.

The chain employs TRBV19 and TRBJ1-4; D perhaps matches TRBD1 (6 bases). Germline V lookup: CDR1 LNHDA, CDR2 SQIVND (reference sequence). Trimming removed 5 bases at V and 2 bases at J, with 12 bases between. This CDR3 spans 15 amino acids. The DNA for the CDR3 is TGTGCCAGTAGTTCAGGGGCCCGCACTAATGAAAAACTGTTTTTT. Encoded protein: CASSSGARTNEKLFF.

This clone is a singleton in its sample. V gene TRBV5-8 combines with J gene TRBJ2-5; D is perhaps TRBD1 (6 bases). Per germline, CDR1 SGHTS and CDR2 YDEGEE. The CDR3 consists of 14 residues. With 4 bases removed from V and 2 bases from J, the gap between germline ends came to 12 bases. The CDR3 protein is CASSPGTLQETQYF. The DNA of the CDR3 is TGTGCCAGCAGCCCCGGGACACTACAAGAGACCCAGTACTTC. The whole variable domain, filled in from reference TRBV5-8 and TRBJ2-5, reads EAGVTQSPTHLIKTRGQQATLRCSPISGHTSVYWYQQALGLGLQFLLWYDEGEERNRGNFPPRFSGRQFPNYSSELNVNALELEDSALYLCASSPGTLQETQYFGPGTRLLVL.

The rearrangement joins TRBV27 to TRBJ1-5; D unclear. V was trimmed by 3 bases and J by 8 bases, leaving 11 bases between them. Germline assignment: CDR1 MNHEY and CDR2 SMNVEV (reference sequence). The CDR3 consists of 13 residues. The CDR3 protein is CASSLTRVKPQHF. The CDR3 nucleotides read TGTGCCAGCAGTTTGACGAGGGTCAAGCCCCAGCATTTT.

The rearrangement joins TRBV5-1 to TRBJ1-5; the D gene is possibly TRBD1 (6 bases). The V gene lost 0 bases and the J gene lost 0 bases, with 10 bases spanning the gap. Germline CDR1 and CDR2: SGHRS and YFSETQ. The length of the CDR3 is 16 residues. CDR3 loop: CASSLGTADSNQPQHF. In DNA, the CDR3 is TGCGCCAGCAGCTTGGGGACAGCAGATAGCAATCAGCCCCAGCATTTT.

CDR3: CASSYRGSGGRAGEQFF. In DNA form, the CDR3 reads TGTGCCAGCAGCTATAGGGGGTCTGGCGGGAGGGCAGGTGAGCAGTTCTTC. The gene calls are TRBV11-3 and TRBJ2-1, with 9 bases that match TRBD2. The V segment lost 4 bases and the J segment 9 bases; nucleotides outside the gene matches: 16. This CDR3 is 17 amino acids long. Germline-derived CDR1 and CDR2 are SGHNT and YENEEA.

J is TRBJ1-2 and V is TRBV7-2, with D possibly matching TRBD1 (6 bases). CDR1 SGHTA and CDR2 FQGNSA come from the germline V gene. With 5 bases removed from V and 0 bases from J, the gap between germline ends came to 16 bases. This CDR3 contains 16 residues. CDR3 protein: CASSRGRGTSNYGYTF. Written as DNA, the CDR3 is TGTGCCAGCAGCCGGGGGCGGGGCACCTCTAACTATGGCTACACCTTC.

This chain's CDR3 is CASSPGSSYEQYF. The CDR3 nucleotides read TGTGCCAGCAGCCCCGGAAGCTCCTACGAGCAGTACTTC. This chain joins TRBV11-3 and TRBJ2-7; no reliable D call. Between the trimmed V and J ends, which lost 5 bases and 0 bases, there was a span of 8 bases. CDR1 is SGHNT and CDR2 is YENEEA in the germline V gene. The CDR3 totals 13 residues.

This sequence joins TRBV7-9 and TRBJ2-7; TRBD2 matches at 10 bases. V dropped 6 bases and J dropped 6; count of bases not matched to a gene: 8. The germline CDR1 and CDR2 sequences are SEHNR and FQNEAQ (reference sequence). The length of the CDR3 is 14 residues. CDR3 sequence: CASRLGLAGAEQYF. Written as DNA, the CDR3 is TGTGCCAGCAGGCTTGGGCTAGCGGGAGCCGAGCAGTACTTC.